A selection of T cell receptor beta chains follows, all from one sample in a study of siplizumab effects on memory and regulatory T cells. Measured with immunoSEQ multiplex PCR; TCRdb has only the in-frame clones, and not every one. The table lists about 94,000 clones, 85% to 95% of them singletons. The material sequenced was non-Treg CD4+ T cells sorted from blood. The origin of the receptors is a human donor in good health. The CDR3 runs from the conserved cysteine through the conserved F or W. The D gene is left open where the match is weak. Clone size appears in some rows only: once, few, many, or a class for an expanded clone.

clone_size | j_call | d_call | v_call | cdr3_aa | cdr3_nt
once | TRBJ1-5 | TRBD1 | TRBV19 | CASRTGTGNQPQHF | TGTGCCAGTAGAACCGGGACAGGTAATCAGCCCCAGCATTTT
- | TRBJ1-2 | TRBD1 | TRBV5-4 | CASSQGAENGYTF | TGTGCCAGCTCACAGGGGGCTGAAAATGGCTACACCTTC
once | TRBJ1-4 | - | TRBV19 | CASSPKGDSRRATNEKLFF | TGTGCCAGTAGCCCCAAAGGGGACTCACGACGAGCAACTAATGAAAAACTGTTTTTT
- | TRBJ1-6 | TRBD1 | TRBV4-1 | CASSQKTGWNNSPLHF | TGCGCCAGCAGCCAAAAGACAGGGTGGAATAATTCACCCCTCCACTTT
- | TRBJ2-7 | TRBD2 | TRBV5-6 | CASSLVSGGSYEQYF | TGTGCCAGCAGCTTGGTTAGCGGGGGTTCCTACGAGCAGTACTTC
- | TRBJ1-1 | TRBD1 | TRBV6-1 | CAARRQGLTEAFF | TGTGCCGCTCGTCGACAGGGTTTGACCGAAGCTTTCTTT
- | TRBJ2-1 | TRBD2 | TRBV2 | CASSEAGLAGDEQFF | TGTGCCAGCAGTGAAGCTGGACTAGCGGGGGATGAGCAGTTCTTC
- | TRBJ1-1 | - | TRBV6-5 | CASSYANRVDPFEAFF | TGTGCCAGCAGTTACGCAAACCGGGTAGACCCCTTTGAAGCTTTCTTT
- | TRBJ2-2 | - | TRBV7-9 | CASSFSRDGSGGELFF | TGTGCCAGCAGCTTCAGTCGGGACGGAAGTGGCGGGGAGCTGTTTTTT
once | TRBJ2-5 | - | TRBV19 | CASSPGHSQETQYF | TGTGCCAGTAGTCCGGGACACTCTCAAGAGACCCAGTACTTC
- | TRBJ2-5 | - | TRBV5-1 | CASSSPRETQYF | TGCGCCAGCAGCTCGCCCCGAGAGACCCAGTACTTC
once | TRBJ2-1 | - | TRBV4-3 | CASSQDGGAPYNEQFF | TGCGCCAGCAGCCAAGATGGGGGCGCTCCCTACAATGAGCAGTTCTTC
once | TRBJ2-3 | - | TRBV25-1 | CASRGSVSTDTQYF | TGTGCCAGCCGCGGCAGCGTAAGCACAGATACGCAGTATTTT
once | TRBJ1-2 | TRBD1 | TRBV5-1 | CASSPGTASLDGYTF | TGCGCCAGCAGCCCAGGGACAGCAAGCCTGGATGGCTACACCTTC
- | TRBJ2-5 | - | TRBV18 | CASSPQGGSETQYF | TGTGCCAGCTCACCCCAAGGGGGAAGTGAGACCCAGTACTTC
- | TRBJ1-5 | TRBD1 | TRBV6-6 | CASSPTKTGGHQPQHF | TGTGCCAGCAGCCCAACGAAGACAGGGGGACATCAGCCCCAGCATTTT
- | TRBJ1-6 | TRBD1 | TRBV15 | CATSRDGTANSPLHF | TGTGCCACCAGCAGAGATGGGACAGCCAATTCACCCCTCCACTTT
- | TRBJ1-1 | - | TRBV7-9 | CASSSEGGEAFF | TGTGCCAGCAGCTCAGAGGGGGGTGAAGCTTTCTTT